A selection of T cell receptor beta chains follows, all from one sample in a study of identical twins. Using its own MiXCR run on the 5' RACE reads, TCRdb lists one record per CDR3 protein. The sample includes more than 1.5 million distinct CDR3 sequences, around a third of them seen just once. Material for sequencing was cord blood. These receptors were collected from a newborn girl in good health. Each CDR3 is given with its conserved first and last residue. Fields, in order: D gene, clone size, J gene, V gene, CDR3 protein, CDR3 DNA. D genes are given only for firm matches. Only some rows state a clone size, as once, few, many or a class for expanded clones.

d_call: NA; clone_size: many; j_call: TRBJ1-1; v_call: TRBV6-5; cdr3_aa: CASSWGENTEAFF; cdr3_nt: TGTGCCAGCAGTTGGGGCGAGAACACTGAAGCTTTCTTT
d_call: NA; clone_size: NA; j_call: TRBJ1-4; v_call: TRBV27; cdr3_aa: CASSTDFNEKLFF; cdr3_nt: TGTGCGAGTTCGACAGACTTTAATGAAAAACTGTTTTTT
d_call: TRBD2; clone_size: NA; j_call: TRBJ2-1; v_call: TRBV6-6; cdr3_aa: CASSYPTSGRENEQFF; cdr3_nt: TGTGCCAGCAGTTACCCGACTAGCGGGAGGGAGAATGAGCAGTTCTTC
d_call: NA; clone_size: few; j_call: TRBJ2-1; v_call: TRBV20-1; cdr3_aa: CSAPGLTHSYNEQFF; cdr3_nt: TGCAGTGCCCCCGGACTTACCCACTCCTACAATGAGCAGTTCTTC
d_call: NA; clone_size: NA; j_call: TRBJ1-2; v_call: TRBV7-9; cdr3_aa: CASSLVAAGAGYTF; cdr3_nt: TGTGCCAGCAGCTTAGTGGCGGCAGGGGCTGGCTACACCTTC
d_call: TRBD2; clone_size: NA; j_call: TRBJ2-1; v_call: TRBV6-1; cdr3_aa: CATSGRGRAGNEQFF; cdr3_nt: TGTGCCACTTCCGGGCGCGGGAGGGCCGGGAATGAGCAGTTCTTC
d_call: NA; clone_size: few; j_call: TRBJ1-2; v_call: TRBV12-3/TRBV12-4; cdr3_aa: CASSLATSRTPLFYGYTF; cdr3_nt: TGTGCCAGCAGCCTAGCAACCAGTCGAACCCCCCTCTTCTATGGCTACACCTTC
d_call: NA; clone_size: NA; j_call: TRBJ1-1; v_call: TRBV25-1; cdr3_aa: CASSEGLGGGYTEAFF; cdr3_nt: TGTGCCAGCAGTGAAGGGTTGGGCGGGGGCTACACTGAAGCTTTCTTT
d_call: NA; clone_size: NA; j_call: TRBJ1-1; v_call: TRBV6-1; cdr3_aa: CASTKEGIGEAFF; cdr3_nt: TGTGCCAGCACCAAAGAAGGGATTGGTGAAGCTTTCTTT
d_call: NA; clone_size: NA; j_call: TRBJ2-7; v_call: TRBV27; cdr3_aa: CASSGDGPFYEQYF; cdr3_nt: TGTGCCAGCAGTGGAGACGGGCCCTTCTACGAGCAGTACTTC
d_call: TRBD2; clone_size: NA; j_call: TRBJ2-1; v_call: TRBV5-1; cdr3_aa: CASSRGGEYNEQFF; cdr3_nt: TGCGCCAGCAGCCGGGGGGGAGAGTACAATGAGCAGTTCTTC
d_call: NA; clone_size: NA; j_call: TRBJ1-1; v_call: TRBV4-2; cdr3_aa: CASSQGRGETEAFF; cdr3_nt: TGTGCCAGCAGCCAAGGGCGCGGGGAGACTGAAGCTTTCTTT
d_call: NA; clone_size: NA; j_call: TRBJ1-5; v_call: TRBV27; cdr3_aa: CASSLRKTGHQPQHF; cdr3_nt: TGTGCCAGCAGTTTAAGGAAAACAGGGCATCAGCCCCAGCATTTT
d_call: TRBD1; clone_size: NA; j_call: TRBJ1-1; v_call: TRBV28; cdr3_aa: CASSLPTGGLTEAFF; cdr3_nt: TGTGCCAGCAGTTTGCCGACAGGGGGCTTAACTGAAGCTTTCTTT
d_call: TRBD2; clone_size: few; j_call: TRBJ2-5; v_call: TRBV4-2; cdr3_aa: CASSQSPSSGVKETQYF; cdr3_nt: TGTGCCAGCAGCCAATCCCCCAGTAGCGGGGTAAAAGAGACCCAGTACTTC
d_call: NA; clone_size: NA; j_call: TRBJ1-1; v_call: TRBV10-3; cdr3_aa: CAIRPRQENTEAFF; cdr3_nt: TGTGCCATCAGGCCTCGGCAGGAGAACACTGAAGCTTTCTTT
d_call: NA; clone_size: many; j_call: TRBJ1-2; v_call: TRBV28; cdr3_aa: CASSWNYGYTF; cdr3_nt: TGTGCCAGCAGTTGGAACTATGGCTACACCTTC
d_call: TRBD1; clone_size: few; j_call: TRBJ1-1; v_call: TRBV12-3/TRBV12-4; cdr3_aa: CASSLGTGGGTEAFF; cdr3_nt: TGTGCCAGCAGTTTGGGGACAGGGGGCGGCACTGAAGCTTTCTTT